These 27 T cell receptor beta chains came from one sample sequenced in a study of control samples from healthy donors and cancer patients. The data were produced by immunoSEQ multiplex PCR, yet TCRdb's version contains in-frame clones alone and is incomplete. Altogether approximately 150,000 clones are present, about 90% being singletons, with the ten largest covering about 1.7%. The sequencing input was blood. The receptors here all came from a man between 18 and 35 years old in good health.

The chain couples TRBV9 to TRBJ2-7; 7 nucleotides align to TRBD2. The CDR3 has 15 amino acids. Germline CDR1 and CDR2: SGDLS and YYNGEE. V shed 0 bases, J shed 0 bases, and the junction held 3 bases outside the gene matches. The CDR3 DNA follows: TGTGCCAGCAGCGTAGACCTAGCGGCCTCCTACGAGCAGTACTTC. Its protein product is CASSVDLAASYEQYF.

The CDR3 DNA reads as TGTGCCAGCAGCCCCTCGACAGGGGAGCGCGAGCAGTACTTC. It encodes CASSPSTGEREQYF. V is TRBV9 and J is TRBJ2-7; TRBD1 aligns across 8 bases. Looked up from germline, CDR1 is SGDLS and CDR2 is YYNGEE. Losses at the gene ends were 4 bases for V and 6 bases for J; bases not matched to a gene: 9. The CDR3 is made up of 14 amino acids.

The chain's CDR3 is CASSSSGGGHFF. In DNA form, the CDR3 reads TGTGCCAGCAGTTCATCCGGCGGGGGACACTTCTTC. V usage is TRBV28 and J usage is TRBJ2-1; D possibly corresponds to TRBD2 (7 bases). CDR1 is MDHEN and CDR2 is SYDVKM in the germline V gene. The V and J ends lost 4 bases and 16 bases respectively, with 17 bases between them. The CDR3 has 12 residues.

The chain couples TRBV7-2 to TRBJ1-2; D remains unclear. CDR3 length: 14 residues. Germline CDR1 reads SGHTA; CDR2 reads FQGNSA. V was cut by 2 bases and J by 3 bases, with 10 bases left in between. CDR3 nucleotides: TGTGCCAGCAGCTTAAACAAGGAAGACTATGGCTACACCTTC. Translating gives CASSLNKEDYGYTF.

The V and J genes are TRBV6-5 and TRBJ2-7; 8 nucleotides agree with TRBD1. Looked up from germline, CDR1 is MNHEY and CDR2 is SVGAGI. The CDR3 has 16 residues. Trimming removed 3 bases from V and 6 bases from J; junction bases left unmatched: 13. The CDR3 DNA reads TGTGCCAGCAGTTATTCATACCATCCAGGGGGCTCCGAGCAGTACTTC. It yields the protein CASSYSYHPGGSEQYF.

The chain has TRBV11-3 and TRBJ2-5, with 8 bases that match TRBD2. V lost 5 bases, J lost 1 base, and 0 bases stayed unmatched. The CDR3 loop spans 13 amino acids. Germline CDR1 is SGHNT and CDR2 is YENEEA. CDR3 region: CASSRGGQETQYF. DNA for the CDR3: TGTGCCAGCAGCCGGGGGGGCCAAGAGACCCAGTACTTC.

Turning to this clone: The same CDR3 also results from other DNA sequences found in this sample. The chain recombines TRBV2 with TRBJ2-3; 7 bases match TRBD2. CDR1 is SNHLY, CDR2 FYNNEI, per germline. Trimming took 6 bases from V and 6 from J; bases not matched to a gene: 3. The CDR3 loop spans 12 amino acids. In DNA form, the CDR3 reads TGTGCCAGCAGGGGGACTACGGATACGCAGTATTTT. Translating gives CASRGTTDTQYF.

This chain connects TRBV20-1 to TRBJ2-1, with 8 bases matching TRBD2. Germline V gene data show CDR1 as DFQATT and CDR2 as SNEGSKA (reference sequence). V dropped 6 bases and J dropped 9; count of bases not matched to a gene: 1. The CDR3 is made up of 10 amino acids. The CDR3 nucleotides read TGCAGTGCGACTAGCGTTGAGCAGTTCTTC. Translation: CSATSVEQFF.

The chain uses TRBV6-5 and TRBJ2-5; D gene uncertain. With 7 bases removed from V and 5 bases from J, the gap between germline ends came to 14 bases. From germline, CDR1 is MNHEY and CDR2 SVGAGI. The CDR3 extends over 13 amino acids. The CDR3 DNA reads TGTGCCAGCACCCATTCTAGTGGGGAGACCCAGTACTTC. Its protein is CASTHSSGETQYF.

The chain has TRBV5-1 and TRBJ2-3; D not resolved. Trimming removed 2 bases at V and 3 bases at J, with 4 bases between. The CDR3 is 12 residues long. Germline CDR1 and CDR2: SGHRS and YFSETQ. The CDR3 here is CASSFVTDTQYF. The CDR3, as DNA: TGCGCCAGCAGCTTTGTTACAGATACGCAGTATTTT.

This clone was counted a single time. The chain couples TRBV28 to TRBJ1-5; no definite D call. The germline gives CDR1 MDHEN, CDR2 SYDVKM. V lost 3 bases and J lost 6, with 12 bases in between. The CDR3 totals 14 residues. CDR3 in DNA: TGTGCCAGCAGTTTTTCCGGAAGGGCTCAGCCCCAGCATTTT. This gives the protein CASSFSGRAQPQHF.

This sequence joins TRBV28 and TRBJ1-1, with TRBD1 as a possible D gene (6 bases). The germline V gene has CDR1 MDHEN and CDR2 SYDVKM. V lost 5 bases and J 1 base, leaving 11 bases between the germline ends. The CDR3 spans 14 residues. CDR3 in DNA: TGTGCCAGCAGTGCTTGGGGGGCGAACACTGAAGCTTTCTTT. It codes for CASSAWGANTEAFF.

This clone was observed a few times. The chain uses TRBV11-2 and TRBJ1-1; no clear D gene. The CDR3 spans 13 residues. Germline CDR1 is SGHAT and CDR2 is FQNNGV. Trimming left V 1 base short and J 3 bases short, with 6 bases between. As DNA, the CDR3 is TGTGCCAGCAGCTTAGGGTTGTACACTGAAGCTTTCTTT. It is translated as CASSLGLYTEAFF.

The chain combines TRBV6-6 with TRBJ2-1; 11 bases are shared with TRBD2. Germline-derived CDR1 and CDR2 are MNHNY and SVGAGI (reference sequence). There are 12 residues in the CDR3. Here the CDR3 DNA reads TGTGCGATAGCGGGGGGGCAGGATGAGCAGTTCTTC. Its translation is CAIAGGQDEQFF.

The chain uses TRBV27 and TRBJ2-7; 8 bases are shared with TRBD2. The germline V gene has CDR1 MNHEY and CDR2 SMNVEV (reference sequence). V shed 6 bases, J shed 3 bases, and the junction held 4 bases outside the gene matches. This CDR3 contains 13 residues. The DNA of the CDR3 is TGTGCCAGCAGCCTCGGGAGGGGCTACGAGCAGTACTTC. Its translation is CASSLGRGYEQYF.

The gene calls are TRBV25-1 and TRBJ1-1, with a tentative D call TRBD1 (6 bases). V was shortened by 6 bases and J by 1 base, with 12 bases between the two germline ends. CDR3 size: 14 residues. Germline-derived CDR1 and CDR2 are MGHDK and SYGVNS. The CDR3 coding sequence is TGTGCCAGCAGAAGGGACACGTCGAACACTGAAGCTTTCTTT. Its translation: CASRRDTSNTEAFF.

This clone appeared a single time. The CDR3 loop reads CASSLTGNTGELFF. CDR3 nucleotides: TGTGCCAGCAGTTTGACAGGGAACACCGGGGAGCTGTTTTTT. The chain is built from TRBV28 and TRBJ2-2, with D possibly matching TRBD1 (6 bases). This CDR3 has 14 residues. The germline gives CDR1 MDHEN, CDR2 SYDVKM. The ends were cut back, 3 bases at V and 1 base at J, with 6 bases in the middle.

This clone has only one observation. This chain joins TRBV5-6 and TRBJ2-5; a weak D match, TRBD2 (6 bases). V was shortened by 1 base and J by 4 bases, with 14 bases between the two germline ends. CDR3 length: 15 residues. Per the germline V gene, CDR1 is SGHDT and CDR2 is YYEEEE. CDR3 bases: TGTGCCAGCAGCTTGCGGCGGATGGGAGGAGAGACCCAGTACTTC. It specifies CASSLRRMGGETQYF. Drawing the rest from reference TRBV5-6 and TRBJ2-5, the complete variable domain is DAGVTQSPTHLIKTRGQQVTLRCSPKSGHDTVSWYQQALGQGPQFIFQYYEEEERQRGNFPDRFSGHQFPNYSSELNVNALLLGDSALYLCASSLRRMGGETQYFGPGTRLLVL.

This clone was counted a few times. The chain carries TRBV2 and TRBJ2-2; no firm D call. Germline-derived CDR1 and CDR2 are SNHLY and FYNNEI. Deletions cut 8 bases from V and 0 bases from J, with 13 bases between. The CDR3 extends over 15 amino acids. DNA for the CDR3: TGTGCCAGCTCCCGCTTAGGCGCGAACACCGGGGAGCTGTTTTTT. The encoded protein is CASSRLGANTGELFF.

CDR3 residues: CASSLPIGGKLFF. The DNA of the CDR3 is TGTGCCAGCAGTTTACCGATCGGGGGCAAACTGTTTTTT. The J gene is TRBJ1-4, the V gene TRBV28; D may be TRBD1 (6 bases). The CDR3 consists of 13 residues. Trimming pared 2 bases from V and 11 bases from J, leaving 12 bases between. Germline lookup yields CDR1 MDHEN and CDR2 SYDVKM.

This chain uses TRBV4-1 with TRBJ1-2, with D unresolved. The CDR3 is 13 residues long. The ends were cut back, 2 bases at V and 2 bases at J, with 6 bases in the middle. From germline, CDR1 is MGHRA and CDR2 YSYEKL. The CDR3 reads CASSQFDNYGYTF. CDR3 nucleotides: TGCGCCAGCAGCCAATTTGACAACTATGGCTACACCTTC.

This chain links TRBV4-2 with TRBJ1-2; no clear D gene. V was clipped by 1 base and J by 6 bases, with 18 bases between them. Germline CDR1 LGHNA, CDR2 YNFKEQ. The CDR3 is made up of 16 amino acids. This CDR3 is CASSQVGGEGENGYTF. CDR3 sequence (DNA): TGTGCCAGCAGCCAAGTGGGAGGAGAGGGTGAGAATGGCTACACCTTC.

V is TRBV3-1 (or the pseudogene TRBV3-2) and J is TRBJ2-1; no clear D. CDR1 and CDR2 from the germline V gene are LGHDT and YNNKEL (reference sequence). The V gene lost 2 bases and the J gene lost 5 bases, with 4 bases spanning the gap. CDR3 length: 12 amino acids. The CDR3 sequence is CASSQTDNEQFF. The CDR3 nucleotides read TGTGCCAGCAGCCAAACAGACAATGAGCAGTTCTTC.

V and J are TRBV4-2 and TRBJ1-2, with TRBD1 matching over 7 bases. The V and J ends lost 0 bases and 4 bases, in that order; junction bases with no gene match: 5. The CDR3 spans 15 residues. Germline V lookup: CDR1 LGHNA, CDR2 YNFKEQ. The chain's CDR3 is CASSQEGGESYGYTF. DNA of the CDR3: TGTGCCAGCAGCCAAGAAGGGGGCGAATCCTATGGCTACACCTTC.

The chain couples TRBV6-6 to TRBJ1-1; 9 positions match TRBD1. The CDR3 sequence is 15 residues long. The germline gives CDR1 MNHNY, CDR2 SVGAGI (reference sequence). Trimming removed 6 bases from V and 1 base from J; junction bases left unmatched: 6. DNA of the CDR3: TGTGCCAGCAGAGATCCGGGACAGGGGAACACTGAAGCTTTCTTT. This codes for CASRDPGQGNTEAFF.

The J gene is TRBJ2-3, the V gene TRBV5-1; D is ambiguous. The V and J ends lost 4 bases and 2 bases respectively, with 5 bases between them. This CDR3 is 12 amino acids long. From germline, CDR1 is SGHRS and CDR2 YFSETQ. As DNA, the CDR3 is TGCGCCAGCAGCCATAACACAGATACGCAGTATTTT. Its translation: CASSHNTDTQYF.

The V and J genes are TRBV25-1 and TRBJ2-7; maybe TRBD2 (6 bases). The V and J ends lost 3 bases and 2 bases respectively, with 14 bases between them. The V gene's germline CDR1 is MGHDK and CDR2 SYGVNS. The CDR3 loop spans 15 amino acids. The CDR3: CASSDHGGVPYEQYF. The CDR3, as DNA: TGTGCCAGCAGTGATCATGGAGGGGTCCCCTACGAGCAGTACTTC.